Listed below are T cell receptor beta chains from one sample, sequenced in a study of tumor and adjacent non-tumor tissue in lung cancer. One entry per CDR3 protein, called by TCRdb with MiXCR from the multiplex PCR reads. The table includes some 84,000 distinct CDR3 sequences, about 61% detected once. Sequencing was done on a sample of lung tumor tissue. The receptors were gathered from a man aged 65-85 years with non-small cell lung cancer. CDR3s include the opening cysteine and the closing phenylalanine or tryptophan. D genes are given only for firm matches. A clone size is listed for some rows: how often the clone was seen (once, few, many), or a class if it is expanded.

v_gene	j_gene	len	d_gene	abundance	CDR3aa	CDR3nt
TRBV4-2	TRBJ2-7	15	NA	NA	CASNHRDVGNYEQYF	TGTGCCAGCAACCATAGGGATGTGGGGAATTACGAGCAGTACTTC
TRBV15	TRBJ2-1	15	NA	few	CATSRVQSSGDEQFF	TGTGCCACCAGCAGAGTTCAATCCTCCGGGGATGAGCAGTTCTTC
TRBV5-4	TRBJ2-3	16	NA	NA	CASSPGAGGRTDTQYF	TGTGCCAGCAGCCCGGGAGCCGGGGGCAGGACAGATACGCAGTATTTT
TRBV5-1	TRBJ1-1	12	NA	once	CASSPKDTEAFF	TGCGCCAGTAGCCCGAAGGACACTGAAGCTTTCTTT
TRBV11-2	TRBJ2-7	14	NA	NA	CTSSLGGRAYEQYF	TGTACCAGCAGCTTAGGCGGGCGGGCCTACGAACAGTACTTC
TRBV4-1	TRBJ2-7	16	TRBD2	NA	CSSQDLTTSGKYEQYF	TGCAGCAGCCAAGATCTCACCACTAGCGGGAAATACGAGCAGTACTTC
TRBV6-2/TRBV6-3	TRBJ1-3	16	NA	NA	CASSYGPPSSGDPIYF	TGTGCCAGCAGTTACGGGCCACCCAGCTCTGGAGACCCCATATATTTT
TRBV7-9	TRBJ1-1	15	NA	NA	CASSGWGRTNTDAFF	TGTGCCAGCAGCGGATGGGGACGGACGAACACTGATGCTTTCTTT
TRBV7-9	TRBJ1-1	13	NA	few	CASSPLGRTEAFF	TGTGCCAGCAGCCCACTAGGTAGGACTGAAGCTTTCTTT
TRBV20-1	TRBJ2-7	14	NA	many	CSARPRHLTYEQYF	TGCAGTGCTAGACCCCGACACCTTACCTACGAGCAGTACTTC
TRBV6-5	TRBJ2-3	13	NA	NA	CVSSLGGRDTQYF	TGTGTCAGCAGTTTGGGGGGAAGGGATACGCAGTATTTT
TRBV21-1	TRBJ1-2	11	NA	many	CASSPRTGTTF	TGTGCCAGCAGCCCCAGGACAGGGACCACCTTC
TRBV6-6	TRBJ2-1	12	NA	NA	CTSSYGDNEQFF	TGTACCAGCAGTTACGGAGATAATGAGCAGTTCTTC
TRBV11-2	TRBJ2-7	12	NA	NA	CASCPTGCERYF	TGTGCCAGCTGCCCCACAGGGTGCGAGCGGTACTTC
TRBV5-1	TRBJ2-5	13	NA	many	CASSPASTETQYF	TGCGCCAGCAGTCCGGCTAGCACAGAGACCCAGTACTTC
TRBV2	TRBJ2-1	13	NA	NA	CASSPQDPREQFF	TGTGCCAGCAGTCCTCAGGACCCCCGGGAGCAGTTCTTC
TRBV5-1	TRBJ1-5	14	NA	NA	CASSFDGDNQPQHF	TGCGCCAGCAGCTTTGACGGGGACAATCAGCCCCAGCATTTT
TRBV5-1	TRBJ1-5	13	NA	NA	CASSWTPGGPQHF	TGCGCCAGTAGCTGGACGCCCGGTGGGCCCCAGCATTTT
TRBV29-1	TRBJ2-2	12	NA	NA	CSATEWAGELFF	TGTAGCGCTACAGAGTGGGCCGGGGAGCTGTTTTTT
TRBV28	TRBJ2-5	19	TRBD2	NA	CASNLGLAGVEASQETQYF	TGTGCCAGCAATCTCGGACTAGCGGGAGTCGAAGCCTCCCAAGAGACCCAGTACTTC
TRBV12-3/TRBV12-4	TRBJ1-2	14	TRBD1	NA	CAGSRTGKVYGYTF	TGTGCCGGCAGTCGGACAGGGAAGGTCTATGGCTACACCTTC
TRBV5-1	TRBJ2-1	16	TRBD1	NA	CASRRTGSVSNNEQFF	TGCGCCAGCAGGCGGACAGGGAGTGTTAGTAACAATGAGCAGTTCTTC
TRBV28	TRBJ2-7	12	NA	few	CARSLYSGEQYF	TGTGCCAGGAGTTTATACTCTGGCGAGCAGTACTTC
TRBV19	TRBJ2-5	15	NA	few	CASSRTSQGPKTQYF	TGTGCCAGTAGTAGAACATCACAGGGTCCGAAGACCCAGTACTTC
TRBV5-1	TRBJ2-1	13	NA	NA	CASSENSYNEQFF	TGCGCCAGCAGCGAGAATTCCTACAATGAGCAGTTCTTC
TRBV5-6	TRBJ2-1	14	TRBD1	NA	CASSHRGQDNEQLF	TGTGCCAGCAGCCACCGTGGACAGGACAATGAGCAGTTATTT
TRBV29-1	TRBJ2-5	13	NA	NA	CSVDETVMGTQYF	TGCAGCGTTGACGAAACAGTGATGGGGACCCAGTACTTC
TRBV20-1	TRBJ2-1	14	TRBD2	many	CSAAGTSGSNEQFF	TGCAGTGCCGCCGGGACTAGCGGGAGTAATGAGCAGTTCTTC
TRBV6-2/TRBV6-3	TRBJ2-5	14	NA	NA	CTSSYLTPRETQYF	TGTACCAGCAGTTACTTAACACCAAGGGAGACACAGTACTTC
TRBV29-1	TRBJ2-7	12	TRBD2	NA	CSVRTSWYEQYF	TGCAGCGTCAGGACTAGCTGGTACGAGCAGTACTTC
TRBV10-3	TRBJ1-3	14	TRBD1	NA	CAITGTETGNTIYF	TGTGCCATCACCGGGACAGAGACTGGAAACACCATATATTTT
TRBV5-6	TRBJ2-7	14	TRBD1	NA	CTSSLKGAGYEQYF	TGTACCAGCAGCTTGAAGGGGGCTGGTTACGAGCAGTACTTC
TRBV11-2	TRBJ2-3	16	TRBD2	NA	CANSTGLVGGSGTQYF	TGTGCCAACAGTACGGGACTAGTGGGGGGGTCGGGTACGCAGTATTTT
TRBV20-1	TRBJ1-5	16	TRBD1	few	CSAGGGGTWGNQPQHF	TGCAGTGCTGGAGGGGGCGGGACATGGGGCAATCAACCCCAGCATTTT
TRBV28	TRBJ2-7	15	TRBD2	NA	CASNFIGGRAREQYF	TGTGCCAGCAATTTTATTGGCGGGAGGGCCCGTGAGCAGTACTTC
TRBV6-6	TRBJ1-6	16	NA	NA	CASSYEGSSYNSSLHF	TGTGCCAGCAGTTACGAGGGAAGCTCCTATAATTCATCCCTTCACTTC
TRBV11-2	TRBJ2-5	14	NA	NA	CAGSHRQAKETQYF	TGTGCCGGCAGTCATAGACAGGCGAAAGAGACCCAGTACTTT
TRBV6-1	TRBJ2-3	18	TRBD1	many	CASTSHPGGDRGRDTQYF	TGTGCCAGCACCTCGCACCCGGGAGGGGACAGGGGGAGGGATACGCAGTATTTT
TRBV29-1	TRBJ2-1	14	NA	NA	CSVAEGRRCNEQFF	TGCAGCGTTGCGGAGGGGAGGCGGTGCAATGAGCAGTTCTTC
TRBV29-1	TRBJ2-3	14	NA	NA	CGVEVPGNTDTQYF	TGCGGCGTTGAAGTGCCGGGAAACACTGATACGCAGTATTTT
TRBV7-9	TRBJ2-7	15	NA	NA	CASRSLTGLGYELYF	TGTGCCAGCAGGTCCCTGACAGGTCTAGGGTACGAGCTGTACTTC
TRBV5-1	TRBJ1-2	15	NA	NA	CASAMDSSANYGYTF	TGCGCCAGCGCAATGGACAGCTCAGCTAACTATGGCTACACCTTC
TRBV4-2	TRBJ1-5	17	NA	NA	CASSQGNKKGPRHPQHF	TGTGCCAGTAGTCAAGGGAATAAGAAAGGGCCCAGGCATCCCCAGCATTTT
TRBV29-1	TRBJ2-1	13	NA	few	CSAGVSGYNEQFF	TGCAGCGCTGGGGTCAGCGGCTACAATGAGCAGTTCTTC
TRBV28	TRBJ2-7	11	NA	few	CASSFVREQYF	TGTGCCAGCAGTTTTGTGAGGGAGCAGTACTTC
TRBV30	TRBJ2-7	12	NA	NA	CAWTPGGYEKYF	TGTGCCTGGACCCCCGGCGGATACGAAAAGTACTTC
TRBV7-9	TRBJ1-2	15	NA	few	CASSSSQTGTDGYTF	TGTGCCAGCAGCTCCAGTCAAACAGGGACTGATGGCTACACCTTC
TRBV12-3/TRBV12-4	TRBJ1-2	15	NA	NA	CASSLPTILNYDYTF	TGTGCCAGCAGTTTGCCCACCATCCTTAACTATGACTACACCTTC
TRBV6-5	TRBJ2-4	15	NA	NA	CTSSLLIRAKNIQYF	TGTACCAGCAGCCTACTAATTAGAGCCAAAAACATTCAGTACTTC
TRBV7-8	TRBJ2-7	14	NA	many	CASSLASVTYEQYF	TGTGCCAGCAGCTTAGCTAGCGTCACCTACGAGCAGTACTTC
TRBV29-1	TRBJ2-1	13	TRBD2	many	CSVGLGAYNEQFF	TGCAGCGTCGGACTAGGAGCCTACAATGAGCAGTTCTTC
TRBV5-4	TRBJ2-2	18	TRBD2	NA	CVSRPGLAGGRSTGELFF	TGTGTCAGCAGACCAGGATTAGCGGGAGGTCGGAGCACCGGGGAGCTGTTTTTT
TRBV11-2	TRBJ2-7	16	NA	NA	CASSNAGTSCLREQYF	TGTGCCAGCAGCAACGCTGGCACTAGCTGTCTGAGGGAGCAGTACTTC
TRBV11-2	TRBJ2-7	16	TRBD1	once	CASSPRPGQAAYEQYF	TGTGCCAGCAGCCCGAGGCCGGGACAGGCTGCATACGAGCAGTACTTC
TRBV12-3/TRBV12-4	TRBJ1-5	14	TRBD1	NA	CASCSTGGNQPQHF	TGTGCCAGTTGTTCTACAGGGGGGAATCAGCCCCAGCATTTT
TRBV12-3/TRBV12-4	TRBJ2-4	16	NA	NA	CATRGPFTGPKNIQYF	TGTGCCACCAGAGGTCCTTTTACGGGGCCCAAAAACATTCAGTACTTC